This note documents a single T cell receptor beta chain sequence. This receptor's antigen is unknown. No base qualities exist here, and no much larger clone lies one base off it. The source of the sample is a study of a mutant IDH1 vaccine in newly diagnosed glioma (dated by TCRdb to about 2021). About the study as a whole: Patients were given eight vaccinations, in weeks 1, 3, 5, 7, 11, 15, 19 and 23, which matched visits V03 through V10. In the chemotherapy-containing groups, vaccination started alongside temozolomide cycles, whereas in patients who had radiotherapy alone it started 4-6 weeks after radiotherapy. Of the roughly 34 treated patients, approximately 62% were male and about 40% were female, and the mean age was 40.4 years. Before enrollment, most patients had been given radiochemotherapy with temozolomide as standard therapy, while the rest had received either radiotherapy alone or temozolomide alone. Peripheral blood was drawn at six visits: V03 (baseline), V05, V07, V10, V12 and V13. Longitudinal TCRB deep sequencing was done for 25 treated patients, wherever samples were available for exploratory analyses.

Beyond this particular receptor, the publication reports: Pseudoprogression seemed to be unrelated to changes in the top peripheral T cell clonotypes found by TCRB sequencing. Across multiple MHC alleles, vaccine-induced immune responses were seen in more than 90% of patients. The authors stated that sample limitations prevented analyses of patient blood samples from being reproduced. PBMC samples for TCRB deep sequencing were selected based on availability.

In light of the paper, this sample's time point label describes: week 5, during vaccination. Each vaccine dose, consisting of 300 ug of a 20-mer mutant IDH1 peptide in Montanide, was administered subcutaneously with topical imiquimod. All donors had newly diagnosed IDH1-mutant astrocytomas of WHO grade 3 or 4 that showed loss of nuclear ATRX. The samples were drawn from NOA16, a multicentre, single-arm, open-label phase I trial in Germany that tested a mutant IDH1 peptide vaccine in humans for the first time. The DNeasy Blood and Tissue Kit was used to extract genomic DNA from EDTA blood for TCRB sequencing. Preparation of the library involved the immunoSEQ multiplex PCR assay. Following the manufacturer's protocol, the hsTCRB Kit was used to amplify rearranged TCR beta chain sequences. An Illumina MiSeq was used to sequence the TCRB libraries. For the original study's pipeline: The proprietary platform of the kit vendor was used for demultiplexing, trimming and gene mapping. What TCRdb holds here is the immuneACCESS table cut down to in-frame rearrangements. Part of the clones is not present; checked against another copy, under half of the missing clones reflect an unresolved V gene, and the others are unexplained. Clonal size and the V and J genes are those of that table, whereas D and trimming came from the DNA. The sample contains about 51,000 clones, 78% of them found a single time. In total, the top ten clones hold around 4.9% of the sample.

The germline V gene sets CDR1 to SQVTM and CDR2 to ANQGSEA. The CDR3 sequence holds 12 residues, the cysteine and phenylalanine included. Only CDR3 DNA is held: 36 bases, read in frame from base 1. V loses 4 bases at its end and J loses 4 bases; junction bases beyond the gene matches: 2. The sample here was PBMCs, taken from a glioma patient whose treatment included an IDH1 peptide vaccine. In this chain, TRBV29-1 is recombined with TRBJ2-7, with 9 bases matching TRBD1. The receptor's source is a man aged 45 to 65 with glioma. CDR3 protein: CSVADRGYEQYF. The nucleotides are TGCAGCGTTGCGGACAGGGGTTACGAGCAGTACTTC.